This TCR beta chain was identified during a study of cytomegalovirus exposure and HLA in healthy donors (dated by TCRdb to about 2017). In the study overall: An earlier analysis of several hundred of the donors reported about 290 Gb of sequence data and about 100 million unique TCR beta sequences from roughly 200 million T cells. Approximately 310 gigabases of sequencing data and 78 million or so unique TCR sequences were included in an early release covering several hundred HLA-typed donors. The genetic ancestry cluster associated with self-reported Caucasian donors included over 80% of the approximately 410 genotyped donors. The study aimed to test whether signatures of past pathogen exposure could be identified by cataloging public T cell receptors. Using immunosequencing, the study profiled T cell repertoires from about 650 subjects and related those repertoires to cytomegalovirus serostatus. Besides the first cohort of 666 subjects, a separate validation cohort made up of roughly 120 different subjects was used. To predict cytomegalovirus infection status, the study combined high-throughput TCR immunosequencing, statistical association of individual TCRs with disease status, and machine learning. In a later analysis, previously published TCR beta repertoires from fewer than 750 donors were re-analyzed and high-resolution HLA genotyping was added so that TCR occurrence patterns could be studied. The later analysis used no new phenotypic data to find candidate immune exposures, relying instead on TCR beta sequences and their occurrence across donors. An earlier analysis of around 640 of the donors used high-throughput TCR beta sequencing to judge whether each TCR beta V gene segment behaved as functional or pseudogenic. Donor age, sex, ethnicity and CMV serostatus were compiled together with the repertoire data. A later genetic analysis took genome-wide SNP genotypes for about 55% of the 666 donors and used that subset as a discovery cohort. All discovery cohort repertoires had been generated using a single sequencing platform. Class I and class II HLA loci were covered by the typing at four-digit resolution. Typing coverage varied by locus: roughly 629-640 donors for A, B, C, DRB1 and DQB1; 522 for DQA1; around 610 for DPA1; roughly 470 for DPB1. Four to six DR-DQ haplotypes were handled as single units for association and clustering because linkage in the cohort was strong. Among 398 genotyped donors of the cohort, an average of around 240,000 unique TCR beta nucleotide sequences were sequenced per donor, around 18% of them non-productive. General study outcomes and caveats: The authors suggested that the approach could potentially be generalized to other disease states and immunological phenotypes. Linkage disequilibrium might explain the correlated functional status among segregating V segments, but an unknown experimental factor could not be excluded. Fewer than 20 rarely observed V segments, including chromosome 9 orphons, were excluded from the earlier analysis of a few hundred of the donors because counts were too low. Because some donors lacked HLA typing at each locus, the association tests relied only on the typed subset. V-gene and J-gene trimming of TCR beta chains was associated with a missense DCLRE1C variant in a later genetic analysis, and the association was replicated in an independent cohort. In a later analysis, the rate of TCR association differed among HLA loci, with DRB1 alleles having the most associated TCRs and HLA-C alleles having the fewest. Sequencing depth was assumed to be roughly uniform across donors in the presence/absence analyses, though that assumption may not hold. A later analysis associated 15,000 or so TCR beta sequences with specific HLA alleles at a false discovery rate of 0.05. Compared with equally common non-associated chains, HLA-associated TCR beta chains in a later analysis were more clonally expanded and had lower generation probabilities. In vitro tests confirmed that a few of the cytomegalovirus-associated TCR beta chains recognize cytomegalovirus antigens. Only TCR beta chains were sequenced in this cohort, and the absence of alpha or paired-chain data limited detectable features. The sequencing pipeline was judged likely to have produced a cluster of highly shared sequence variants as a technical artifact. The 87-base-pair reads could not distinguish some IMGT-functional V segments, including TRBV6-2 and TRBV6-3, so those segments were excluded. When HLA alleles, especially DR and DQ, strongly co-occurred, attributing TCR associations to individual alleles was difficult. Most TCR sequences were observed very rarely across donors, whereas some public TCRs were present in many individuals. In both the original and validation cohorts, the classifier was reported to diagnose cytomegalovirus status with high specificity and sensitivity. In an earlier analysis of fewer than 750 of the donors, most TCR beta V segments were observed in productive rearrangements about 90% or about 30% of the time, broadly matching IMGT annotations. Several of the top co-occurrence clusters appeared to be linked to parvovirus B19, influenza, CMV and Epstein-Barr virus, according to a later analysis. In a later analysis, most CMV-associated TCR beta chains were found to appear HLA-restricted, with HLA associations seemingly driven largely by CMV exposure. CMV serostatus was the only immune exposure information available for the cohort. A further reported finding was that TCR beta sequences accurately predicted the HLA-A and HLA-B alleles for most subjects in the first cohort. In the study, approximately 160 TCR beta chains were listed as associated with cytomegalovirus. Compared with the roughly 600-donor mean, donors in an Asian-associated ancestry cluster had fewer N-insertions in productive TCRs, according to a later genetic analysis.

The CDR3 spans 15 residues, from the cysteine through the phenylalanine. CDR3 DNA is the only sequence kept; it has 45 bases, read in frame from the first base. V is shortened by 3 bases, J by 3 bases, and the region joining them spans 12 bases. From the germline V gene, CDR1 is SGHTA and CDR2 is FQGNSA. Libraries were constructed by the immunoSEQ multiplex PCR assay. The multiplex PCR relied on a mix of 60 forward primers for TCR Vbeta segments and 13 reverse primers for TCR Jbeta segments. A multiplex PCR assay on genomic DNA amplified the CDR3 region of rearranged TCR beta genes. The Illumina HiSeq System was used to sequence the amplified TCR beta libraries as 87-base-pair reads. As for how the authors treated the data: In a later analysis, some 80 million unique TCR beta chains were counted across the roughly 670 repertoires, and about 9.9 million of these chains were shared by at least two donors. Raw reads were error-corrected and collapsed into unique sequences by a nearest-neighbor algorithm in which closely related sequences were merged to remove PCR and sequencing errors. CDR3 sequences were aligned to IMGT reference sequences to assign V, D and J gene segments. For a sequence to be retained, at least a six-nucleotide match to both a V gene segment and a J gene segment was required. A rearrangement counted as productive if the CDR3 had no stop codons and remained in frame with V and J, and every other rearrangement counted as non-productive. CDR3 was defined by IMGT convention, running from the second conserved V-encoded cysteine to the conserved J-encoded phenylalanine. Sequences without an unambiguous match to a single V gene segment were excluded from the earlier analysis of several hundred of the donors. An earlier analysis of several hundred of the donors called V segments functional above 56.7% productive rearrangements and segregating when the between-donor standard deviation exceeded 5%. A statistical classification framework was built for diagnosing cytomegalovirus status from the catalog of TCR beta chain sequences. In a later analysis, V and J genes were assigned by comparing TCR nucleotide sequences against IMGT/GENE-DB human TR gene sequences. The TCRdist pipeline was used in a later analysis to assign CDR3 sequences and most-parsimonious VDJ recombination scenarios. A later analysis defined each TCR beta chain by its CDR3 amino acid sequence plus V-gene family, and excluded reads lacking a unique V-gene family. A later analysis removed 600 or so highly shared, low-generation-probability nucleotide sequences to deal with suspected cross-contamination and a sequencing artifact. In a later analysis, a clonal expansion index for each public chain was calculated from normalized within-repertoire ranks of inferred template counts. A later analysis computed generation probabilities with a VDJ recombination model fitted to out-of-frame rearrangements, and checked the results against IGoR. In a later analysis, hypergeometric tests were used to score TCR-TCR, TCR-HLA and TCR-CMV co-occurrence, with a repertoire-size bias correction applied to TCR pairs. False discovery rates were estimated in a later analysis by permuting HLA or CMV assignments 20 times. In a later analysis, co-occurring TCRs were grouped using DBSCAN, and TCRdist sequence similarity was added for clustering within HLA-allele-positive subsets. Co-occurrence clustering excluded repertoires with fewer than 30,000 or more than 120,000 public chains, plus five with anomalous nucleotide sharing. The table was pulled from immuneACCESS by TCRdb, which kept in-frame rearrangements only. Such tables lose some clones; where checked, under half of the loss comes from unresolved V genes, and the rest has no known cause. D and trimming come from the DNA, and the V and J calls and clone size come from that table. For this sample there are some 120,000 clones; over 80% appear just once. 0.24% of the sample belongs to the ten largest clones.

In total, fewer than 750 healthy bone marrow donors made up the cohort. All cohort members were sampled while nominally healthy, although unrecorded immune exposures were likely present. The donor tested CMV seronegative and was one of the 352 seronegative cohort members. Every donor gave a peripheral blood sample, and the peripheral blood mononuclear cells from that sample were used for TCR beta sequencing. The Qiagen DNeasy Blood Extraction Kit was used to extract genomic DNA from the blood cell samples. A few counts support this clone. Its recognized antigen is unknown. The sample holds no much larger clone one base away, and base qualities are not on file.

Recombination connected TRBV7-2 to TRBJ1-5; a tentative D match to TRBD1 spans 6 bases. The source material was PBMCs. The clonotype originates from a man aged 50-60 years in good health and CMV-seronegative. The sequence in DNA is TGTGCCAGCAGCTTCCGCAGGGGCGACAATCAGCCCCAGCATTTT. It is translated as CASSFRRGDNQPQHF.